The next 10 T cell receptor beta chains were all read from a single sample in a study of T cell responses to AZD1222 COVID-19 vaccine. TCRdb's copy holds only in-frame clones and misses some; the assay was immunoSEQ multiplex PCR. The sample contains more than 150,000 clones, roughly 90% of which appear only once. The sequencing used peripheral blood, collected 28 days after the second AZD1222 dose. All receptors derive from an adult who received the AZD1222 COVID-19 vaccine.

V and J are TRBV2 and TRBJ2-3; 8 bases line up with TRBD2. This CDR3 comprises 15 residues. The germline V gene has CDR1 SNHLY and CDR2 FYNNEI. The V and J ends lost 4 bases and 3 bases, in that order; junction bases with no gene match: 6. The CDR3 loop is CASSGTGRGTDTQYF. The CDR3 nucleotides read TGTGCCAGCAGTGGAACCGGGAGGGGGACAGATACGCAGTATTTT.

The V gene is TRBV11-3, the J gene TRBJ1-3; weak D call: TRBD1 (5 bases). Trimming pared 3 bases from V and 1 base from J, leaving 7 bases between. Germline CDR1 and CDR2: SGHNT and YENEEA. The CDR3 is 14 residues long. For the CDR3, the DNA is TGTGCCAGCAGCTTGCAGGGATCTGGAAACACCATATATTTT. As protein: CASSLQGSGNTIYF.

The rearrangement links TRBV6-2 or TRBV6-3 to TRBJ1-1, with 8 bases that match TRBD1. CDR3 length: 14 amino acids. With 3 bases clipped from V and 4 bases from J, the junction kept 4 bases outside the gene matches. CDR1 MNHEY and CDR2 SVGEGT come from the germline V gene. CDR3 region: CASSYRQGATEAFF. CDR3 bases: TGTGCCAGCAGTTATCGGCAGGGGGCCACTGAAGCTTTCTTT.

The chain employs TRBV30 and TRBJ2-7; 8 positions match TRBD1. The junction had 2 bases not matched to a gene; V was cut back by 1 base and J by 0 bases. There are 14 residues in the CDR3. In germline, CDR1 is GTSNPN, CDR2 SVGIG (reference sequence). The CDR3 DNA is TGTGCCTGGAGTGGCGACAGGGGCTCCTACGAGCAGTACTTC. Its protein is CAWSGDRGSYEQYF.

For the CDR3, the DNA is TGTGCCAGTAGTATCAGGGACCCGAGCAATCAGCCCCAGCATTTT. It translates to CASSIRDPSNQPQHF. The chain employs TRBV19 and TRBJ1-5; D perhaps matches TRBD1 (5 bases). V lost 3 bases, J lost 1 base, and 10 bases lay in between. The CDR3 loop spans 15 amino acids. Germline V gene data show CDR1 as LNHDA and CDR2 as SQIVND (reference sequence).

The V call is TRBV7-9, the J call TRBJ1-3; D might be TRBD1 (6 bases). V was pared by 6 bases and J by 0 bases, with 18 bases between. The CDR3 covers 17 residues. Germline CDR1 reads SEHNR; CDR2 reads FQNEAQ (reference sequence). The CDR3 region has the DNA TGTGCCAGCAGGGGACTCGCCGGGGGGCCCTCTGGAAACACCATATATTTT. As protein: CASRGLAGGPSGNTIYF.

This chain joins TRBV27 and TRBJ2-2; no firm D call. CDR1 and CDR2 from the germline V gene are MNHEY and SMNVEV (reference sequence). The germline V and J ends were trimmed by 5 bases and 6 bases, with 7 bases remaining between them. This CDR3 contains 12 residues. The CDR3 loop is CASSTISGELFF. Written as DNA, the CDR3 is TGTGCCAGCAGTACTATCTCCGGGGAGCTGTTTTTT.

This clone was counted once. The chain joins TRBV2 to TRBJ1-2, with TRBD1 identical over 10 bases. J was trimmed by 6 bases and V by 7 bases; bases with no gene match: 11. The CDR3 sequence is 15 residues long. The germline gives CDR1 SNHLY, CDR2 FYNNEI. CDR3 sequence (DNA): TGTGCCAGCACTCAAAAGGCCGACAGGGGGCATGGCTACACCTTC. Protein sequence: CASTQKADRGHGYTF.

The chain uses TRBV9 and TRBJ1-2; 7 bases are shared with TRBD1. This CDR3 region has 15 residues. V gave up 5 bases and J gave up 0 bases; unmatched junction bases: 7. CDR1 SGDLS and CDR2 YYNGEE come from the germline V gene. The CDR3 DNA is TGTGCCAGCAGAGCTACAGGGGACCCTAACTATGGCTACACCTTC. It is translated as CASRATGDPNYGYTF.

The chain joins TRBV7-2 to TRBJ2-7, with 9 bases matching TRBD2. V shed 5 bases, J shed 1 base, and the junction held 3 bases outside the gene matches. This CDR3 is built from 14 residues. Germline-derived CDR1 and CDR2 are SGHTA and FQGNSA. CDR3 protein: CASSLLAGSYEQYF. The DNA of the CDR3 is TGTGCCAGCAGCCTGCTAGCGGGGTCCTACGAGCAGTACTTC.